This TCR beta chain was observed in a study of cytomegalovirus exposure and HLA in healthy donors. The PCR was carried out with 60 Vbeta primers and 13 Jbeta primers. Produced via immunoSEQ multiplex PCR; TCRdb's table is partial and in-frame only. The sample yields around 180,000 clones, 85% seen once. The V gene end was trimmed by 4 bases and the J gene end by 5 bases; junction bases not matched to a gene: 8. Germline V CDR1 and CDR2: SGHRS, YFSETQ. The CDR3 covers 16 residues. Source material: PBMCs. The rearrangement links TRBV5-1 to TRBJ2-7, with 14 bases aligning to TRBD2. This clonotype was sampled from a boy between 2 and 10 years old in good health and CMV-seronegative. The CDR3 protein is CASSLGTSGSLHEQYF. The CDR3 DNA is TGCGCCAGCAGCCTCGGGACTAGCGGGAGTCTGCACGAGCAGTACTTC. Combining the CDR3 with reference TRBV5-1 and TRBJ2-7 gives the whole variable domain KAGVTQTPRYLIKTRGQQVTLSCSPISGHRSVSWYQQTPGQGLQFLFEYFSETQRNKGNFPGRFSGRQFSNSRSEMNVSTLELGDSALYLCASSLGTSGSLHEQYFGPGTRLTVT.